This T cell receptor (beta chain) was recovered during a study of beta chain features in type 1 diabetes. Background on the study: The number of sorted cells examined across all samples was under 140,000,000. Broader study findings: Shorter templates might be favored by PCR, and equally so in patients and in controls. In every one of the four CD4+ subsets, TCRB CDR3s were moderately but significantly shorter in Type 1 diabetes patients.

Of the isolated RNA, all was reverse transcribed, and so the sequenced material was expressed TCRB transcripts. Sequencing was performed with immunoSEQ multiplex PCR; in TCRdb, only in-frame clones are kept and a portion is missing. The table records around 300,000 clones, 15% of them present only once. As to this clone: Its target is unknown.

Unmatched junction bases numbered 5, after V lost 7 bases and J lost 3 bases. Germline CDR1 is MDHEN and CDR2 is SYDVKM. There are 13 residues in the CDR3. The purity of all sorted populations exceeded 98%. This rearrangement joins TRBV28 to TRBJ1-2; 7 bases line up with TRBD1. The sequenced sample was naive CD4+ T cells from blood. The receptor comes from a man aged 18 to 29 with type 1 diabetes. The chain's CDR3 is CASTETGYYGYTF. In DNA, the CDR3 is TGTGCCAGCACCGAGACAGGGTACTATGGCTACACCTTC.